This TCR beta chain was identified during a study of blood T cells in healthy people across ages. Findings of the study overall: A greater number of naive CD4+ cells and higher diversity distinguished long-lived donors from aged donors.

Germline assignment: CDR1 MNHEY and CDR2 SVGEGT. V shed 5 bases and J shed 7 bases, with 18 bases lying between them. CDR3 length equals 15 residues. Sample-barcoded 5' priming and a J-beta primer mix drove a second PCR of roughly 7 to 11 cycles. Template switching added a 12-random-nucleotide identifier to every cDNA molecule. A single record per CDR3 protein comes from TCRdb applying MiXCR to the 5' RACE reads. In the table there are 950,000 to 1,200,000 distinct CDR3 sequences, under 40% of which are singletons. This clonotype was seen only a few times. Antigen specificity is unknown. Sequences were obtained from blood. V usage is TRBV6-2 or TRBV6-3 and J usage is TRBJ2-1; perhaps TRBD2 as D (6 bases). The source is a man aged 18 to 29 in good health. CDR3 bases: TGTGCCAGCAGTCCCGGGAGCCTCTTACGAAATGAGCAGTTCTTC. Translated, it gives CASSPGSLLRNEQFF.